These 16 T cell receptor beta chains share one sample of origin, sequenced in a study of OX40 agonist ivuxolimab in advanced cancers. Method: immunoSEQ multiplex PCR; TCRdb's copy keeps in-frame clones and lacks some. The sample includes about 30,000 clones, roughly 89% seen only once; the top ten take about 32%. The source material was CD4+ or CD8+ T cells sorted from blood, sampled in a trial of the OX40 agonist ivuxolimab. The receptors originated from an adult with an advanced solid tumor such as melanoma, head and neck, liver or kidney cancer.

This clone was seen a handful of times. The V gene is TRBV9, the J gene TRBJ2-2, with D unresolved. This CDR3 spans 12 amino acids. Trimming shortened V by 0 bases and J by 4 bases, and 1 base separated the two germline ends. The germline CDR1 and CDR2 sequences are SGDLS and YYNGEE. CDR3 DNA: TGTGCCAGCAGCGTAGTCACCGGGGAGCTGTTTTTT. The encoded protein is CASSVVTGELFF.

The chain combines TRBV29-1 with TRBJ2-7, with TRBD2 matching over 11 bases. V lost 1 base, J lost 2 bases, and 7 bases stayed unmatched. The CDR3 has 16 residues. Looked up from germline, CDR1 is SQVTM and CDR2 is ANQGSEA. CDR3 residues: CSVEVTSGRITYEQYF. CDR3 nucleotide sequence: TGCAGCGTTGAAGTTACTAGCGGGAGAATCACCTACGAGCAGTACTTC.

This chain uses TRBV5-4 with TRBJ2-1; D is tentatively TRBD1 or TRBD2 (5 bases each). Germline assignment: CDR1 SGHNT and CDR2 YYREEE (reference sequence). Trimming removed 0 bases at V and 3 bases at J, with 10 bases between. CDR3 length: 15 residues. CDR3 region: CASSLAGTDYNEQFF. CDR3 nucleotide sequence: TGTGCCAGCAGCTTGGCCGGGACGGACTACAATGAGCAGTTCTTC.

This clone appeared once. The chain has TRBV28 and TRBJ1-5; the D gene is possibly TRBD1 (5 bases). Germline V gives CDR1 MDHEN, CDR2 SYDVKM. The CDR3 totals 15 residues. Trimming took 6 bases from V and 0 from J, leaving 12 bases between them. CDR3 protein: CASREVQGSNQPQHF. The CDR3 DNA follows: TGTGCCAGCAGAGAGGTCCAGGGTAGCAATCAGCCCCAGCATTTT. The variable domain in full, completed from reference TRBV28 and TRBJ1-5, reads DVKVTQSSRYLVKRTGEKVFLECVQDMDHENMFWYRQDPGLGLRLIYFSYDVKMKEKGDIPEGYSVSREKKERFSLILESASTNQTSMYLCASREVQGSNQPQHFGDGTRLSIL.

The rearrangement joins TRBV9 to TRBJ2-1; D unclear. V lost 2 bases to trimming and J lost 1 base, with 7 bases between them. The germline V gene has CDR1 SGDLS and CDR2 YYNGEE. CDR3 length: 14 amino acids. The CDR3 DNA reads TGTGCCAGCAGCGTTAGGGATTCCTACAATGAGCAGTTCTTC. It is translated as CASSVRDSYNEQFF.

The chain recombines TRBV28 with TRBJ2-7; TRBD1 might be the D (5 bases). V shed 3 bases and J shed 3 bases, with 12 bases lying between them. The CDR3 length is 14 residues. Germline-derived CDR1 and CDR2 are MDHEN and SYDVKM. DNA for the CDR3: TGTGCCAGCAGTTTGGCAGGCCAGGGCTACGAGCAGTACTTC. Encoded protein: CASSLAGQGYEQYF. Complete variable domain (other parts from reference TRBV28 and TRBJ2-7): DVKVTQSSRYLVKRTGEKVFLECVQDMDHENMFWYRQDPGLGLRLIYFSYDVKMKEKGDIPEGYSVSREKKERFSLILESASTNQTSMYLCASSLAGQGYEQYFGPGTRLTVT.

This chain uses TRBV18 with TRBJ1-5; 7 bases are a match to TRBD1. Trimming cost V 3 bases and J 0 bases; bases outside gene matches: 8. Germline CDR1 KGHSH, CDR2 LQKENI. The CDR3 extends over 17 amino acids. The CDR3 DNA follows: TGTGCCAGCTCACCGGAGGACAGGCATGGTAGCAATCAGCCCCAGCATTTT. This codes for CASSPEDRHGSNQPQHF.

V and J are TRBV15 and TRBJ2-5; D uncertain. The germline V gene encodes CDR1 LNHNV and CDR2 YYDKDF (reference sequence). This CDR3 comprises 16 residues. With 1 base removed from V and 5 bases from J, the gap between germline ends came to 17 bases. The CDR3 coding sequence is TGTGCCACCAGCAGAGGTTGGAGTGACCTCAGGGAGACCCAGTACTTC. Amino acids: CATSRGWSDLRETQYF.

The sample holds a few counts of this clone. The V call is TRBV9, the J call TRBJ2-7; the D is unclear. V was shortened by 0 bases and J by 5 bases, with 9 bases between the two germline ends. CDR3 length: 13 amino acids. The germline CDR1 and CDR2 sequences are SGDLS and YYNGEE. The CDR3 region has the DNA TGTGCCAGCAGCGTAGGAGTAGTCCACGAGCAGTACTTC. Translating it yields CASSVGVVHEQYF.

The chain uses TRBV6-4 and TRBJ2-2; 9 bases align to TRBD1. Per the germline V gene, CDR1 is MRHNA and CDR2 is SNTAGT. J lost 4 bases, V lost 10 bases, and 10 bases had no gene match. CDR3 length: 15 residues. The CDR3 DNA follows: TGTGCCACCCAAAGGGAGACAGGGGGCACCGGGGAGCTGTTTTTT. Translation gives CATQRETGGTGELFF.

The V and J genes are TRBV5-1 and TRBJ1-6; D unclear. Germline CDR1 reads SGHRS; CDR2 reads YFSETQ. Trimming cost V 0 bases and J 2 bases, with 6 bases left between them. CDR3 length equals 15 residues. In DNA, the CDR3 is TGCGCCAGCAGCTTGGGAGACACCTATAATTCACCCCTCCACTTT. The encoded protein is CASSLGDTYNSPLHF.

CDR3 residues: CASSLGGTGWDNEQFF. The CDR3 nucleotides are TGTGCCAGCAGTTTAGGAGGGACAGGGTGGGACAATGAGCAGTTCTTC. The chain employs TRBV28 and TRBJ2-1; TRBD1 agrees at 9 bases. The germline CDR1 and CDR2 sequences are MDHEN and SYDVKM. The V and J ends lost 2 bases and 5 bases, in that order; junction bases with no gene match: 7. The CDR3 totals 16 residues.

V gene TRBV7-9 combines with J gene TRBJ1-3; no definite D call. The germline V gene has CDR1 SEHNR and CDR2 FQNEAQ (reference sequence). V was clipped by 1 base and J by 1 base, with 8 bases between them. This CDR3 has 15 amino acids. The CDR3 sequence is CASSLVVSSGNTIYF. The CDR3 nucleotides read TGTGCCAGCAGCTTAGTCGTGTCTTCTGGAAACACCATATATTTT.

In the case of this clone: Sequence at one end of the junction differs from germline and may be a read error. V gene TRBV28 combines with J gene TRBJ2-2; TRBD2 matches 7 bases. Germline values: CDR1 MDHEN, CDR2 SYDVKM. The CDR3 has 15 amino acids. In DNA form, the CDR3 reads TGTGCCAGCAGTTTGCGGCTAGCGGCCAAAGGTGGCTTCTCTTTT. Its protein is CASSLRLAAKGGFSF. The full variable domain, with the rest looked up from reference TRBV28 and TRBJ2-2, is DVKVTQSSRYLVKRTGEKVFLECVQDMDHENMFWYRQDPGLGLRLIYFSYDVKMKEKGDIPEGYSVSREKKERFSLILESASTNQTSMYLCASSLRLAAKGGFSFGEGSRLTVL.

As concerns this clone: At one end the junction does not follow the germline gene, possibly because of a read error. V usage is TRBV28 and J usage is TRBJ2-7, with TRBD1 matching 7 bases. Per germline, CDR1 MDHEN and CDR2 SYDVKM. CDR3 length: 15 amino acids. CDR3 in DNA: TGTGCCAGCAGTCCGGACAGGTATCTCTCCTACAAGCAGTACTTC. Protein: CASSPDRYLSYKQYF.

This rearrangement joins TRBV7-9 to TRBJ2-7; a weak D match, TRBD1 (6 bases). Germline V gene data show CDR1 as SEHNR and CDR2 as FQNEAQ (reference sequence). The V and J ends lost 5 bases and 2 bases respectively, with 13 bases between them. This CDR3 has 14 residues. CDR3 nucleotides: TGTGCCAGCAGCCAAGGGACATCCCCCTACGAGCAGTACTTC. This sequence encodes CASSQGTSPYEQYF.